This T cell receptor (beta chain) emerged from a study of graft-versus-host responses after intestinal transplantation. Study background: Transplants were multivisceral, liver-intestinal, or isolated intestinal. Once they had received anti-thymocyte globulin induction, all recipients took tacrolimus and steroids for two to three years.

This CDR3 spans 15 amino acids. V was shortened by 4 bases and J by 4 bases, with 17 bases between the two germline ends. Germline CDR1 reads SGDLS; CDR2 reads YYNGEE. Here immunoSEQ multiplex PCR was the method, and the copy in TCRdb shows in-frame clones only, minus some. The table has several thousand clones, around 97% seen once. As for this clone: Its antigen is not known.

Study-level results: Detection of GvH clones occurred in recipient marrow, and some had their first appearance in ileum or blood.

The TCR was taken from a human patient who received an intestinal transplant, so some T cells may come from the graft donor. This chain joins TRBV9 and TRBJ1-1, with D uncertain. The sequencing used PBMCs, collected 23 days after intestinal transplant. CDR3: CASSPAGQVSTEAFF. CDR3 bases: TGTGCCAGCAGCCCAGCCGGCCAGGTGAGCACTGAAGCTTTCTTT.